These 5 T cell receptor beta chains originate from one sample sequenced in a study of blood T cell repertoires in COVID-19. The assay was immunoSEQ multiplex PCR, and TCRdb's table has in-frame clones only and misses some. The sample carries about 170,000 clones, 65% to 85% recorded once. Material for sequencing was PBMCs or T cells enriched from blood (not recorded which). These receptors all stem from a woman aged 50 to 60 in a cohort exposed to, infected with or recovered from COVID-19 (not recorded which).

The rearrangement uses TRBV2 and TRBJ2-1; no definite D call. Trimming took 7 bases from V and 4 from J, leaving 8 bases between them. This CDR3 spans 12 amino acids. Germline-derived CDR1 and CDR2 are SNHLY and FYNNEI. The CDR3 reads CASMGRYNEQFF. CDR3 sequence (DNA): TGTGCCAGCATGGGCAGGTACAATGAGCAGTTCTTC.

This clone came up once. The V and J genes are TRBV9 and TRBJ2-3; 10 bases agree with TRBD2. The germline V gene has CDR1 SGDLS and CDR2 YYNGEE. With 0 bases clipped from V and 4 bases from J, the junction kept 5 bases outside the gene matches. The CDR3 runs 16 residues. CDR3: CASSVASGSPPDTQYF. The DNA for the CDR3 is TGTGCCAGCAGCGTAGCTAGCGGGAGCCCCCCAGATACGCAGTATTTT.

The chain carries TRBV9 and TRBJ1-2, with D perhaps TRBD1 (6 bases). In germline, CDR1 is SGDLS, CDR2 YYNGEE. The CDR3 is 17 amino acids. V lost 9 bases and J lost 3, with 27 bases in between. Here the CDR3 reads CAIPSPSPGGADYGYTF. The CDR3 coding sequence is TGTGCCATCCCATCCCCATCCCCGGGGGGCGCCGACTATGGCTACACCTTC.

The CDR3 spells CASSPEGTGSPGEQYF. CDR3 bases: TGCGCCAGCAGCCCCGAAGGGACAGGCTCCCCAGGCGAGCAGTACTTC. The chain recombines TRBV5-1 with TRBJ2-7; 8 bases agree with TRBD1. The CDR3 contains 16 residues. The junction had 15 bases not matched to a gene; V was cut back by 4 bases and J by 6 bases. CDR1 is SGHRS and CDR2 is YFSETQ in the germline V gene. The full variable domain, with the rest looked up from reference TRBV5-1 and TRBJ2-7, is KAGVTQTPRYLIKTRGQQVTLSCSPISGHRSVSWYQQTPGQGLQFLFEYFSETQRNKGNFPGRFSGRQFSNSRSEMNVSTLELGDSALYLCASSPEGTGSPGEQYFGPGTRLTVT.

The J gene is TRBJ2-3, the V gene TRBV6-5; TRBD1 matches at 8 bases. Trimming took 9 bases from V and 3 from J; bases not matched to a gene: 5. This CDR3 has 13 amino acids. Germline V CDR1 and CDR2: MNHEY, SVGAGI. CDR3 sequence reads: CASNDRGTDTQYF. CDR3 DNA sequence: TGTGCCAGTAATGACAGGGGAACAGATACGCAGTATTTT.